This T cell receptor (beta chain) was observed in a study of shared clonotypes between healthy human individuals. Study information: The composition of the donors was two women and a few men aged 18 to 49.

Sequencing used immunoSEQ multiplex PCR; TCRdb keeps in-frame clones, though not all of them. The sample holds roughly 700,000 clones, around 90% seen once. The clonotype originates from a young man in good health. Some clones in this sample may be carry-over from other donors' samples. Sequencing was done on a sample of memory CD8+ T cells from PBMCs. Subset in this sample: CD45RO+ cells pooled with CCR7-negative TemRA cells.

The CDR3 sequence is CASGTGGTDTEAFF. The CDR3 region has the DNA TGTGCCAGCGGGACAGGGGGTACCGACACTGAAGCTTTCTTT. The V gene is TRBV7-9, the J gene TRBJ1-1; 11 bases are a match to TRBD1. Germline CDR1 is SEHNR and CDR2 is FQNEAQ (reference sequence). Trimming at V came to 8 bases and at J to 3 bases, leaving 5 bases not matched to a gene. The CDR3 covers 14 residues. The whole variable domain, remainder taken from reference TRBV7-9 and TRBJ1-1, is DTGVSQNPRHKITKRGQNVTFRCDPISEHNRLYWYRQTLGQGPEFLTYFQNEAQLEKSRLLSDRFSAERPKGSFSTLEIQRTEQGDSAMYLCASGTGGTDTEAFFGQGTRLTVV.